The 4 T cell receptor beta chains reported below all come from one sample, sequenced in a study of T cells in Graves' hyperthyroidism and ophthalmopathy. What was amplified from RNA transcripts were TCR beta CDR3 regions. Using the HTBI primer set, a first-round RT-PCR was run on the TCR CDR3. TCRdb redid the calling of the multiplex PCR reads with MiXCR, one entry per CDR3 protein. The data hold about 570,000 distinct CDR3 sequences, with roughly 50% observed a single time. Sequencing was carried out using peripheral blood or thyroid tissue (not recorded which). Every receptor here comes from an adult woman with Graves' disease, either hyperthyroidism or ophthalmopathy (not recorded which).

Ten or more counts support this clonotype. This chain joins TRBV28 and TRBJ2-7; D not resolved. Trimming cost V 5 bases and J 3 bases, with 14 bases left between them. The germline CDR1 and CDR2 sequences are MDHEN and SYDVKM. The CDR3 is 14 amino acids. The DNA of the CDR3 is TGTGCCAGCAGTGAGACCGCGACCTTCTACGAGCAGTACTTC. Residues: CASSETATFYEQYF.

This clonotype came up many times. V and J are TRBV4-1 and TRBJ1-6; D gene unclear. The CDR3 totals 16 residues. V was cut by 0 bases and J by 0 bases, with 6 bases left in between. Looked up from germline, CDR1 is MGHRA and CDR2 is YSYEKL. CDR3 sequence: CASSQDGSSYNSPLHF. The CDR3 nucleotides read TGCGCCAGCAGCCAAGATGGGAGCTCCTATAATTCACCCCTCCACTTT.

The rearrangement joins TRBV7-6 to TRBJ1-2, with TRBD1 identical over 8 bases. The CDR3 length is 15 residues. With 7 bases clipped from V and 9 bases from J, the junction kept 16 bases outside the gene matches. Germline CDR1 SGHVS, CDR2 FNYEAQ. The CDR3 here is CASTLGQDSVMSYTF. The CDR3 DNA reads TGTGCCAGCACCTTGGGACAGGACAGTGTCATGAGCTACACCTTC. Based on the CDR3 plus reference TRBV7-6 and TRBJ1-2, the full variable domain is GAGVSQSPRYKVTKRGQDVALRCDPISGHVSLYWYRQALGQGPEFLTYFNYEAQQDKSGLPNDRFSAERPEGSISTLTIQRTEQRDSAMYRCASTLGQDSVMSYTFGSGTRLTVV.

This clonotype has ten or more counts. The rearrangement joins TRBV11-2 to TRBJ2-5; no firm D call. CDR3 length: 12 amino acids. CDR1 is SGHAT and CDR2 is FQNNGV in the germline V gene. V was cut by 7 bases and J by 4 bases, with 10 bases left in between. CDR3 protein: CASNRHGETQYF. The CDR3 bases are TGTGCCAGCAACCGACACGGAGAGACCCAGTACTTC.